The 8 T cell receptor beta chains below all came from one sample that was sequenced in a study of shared clonotypes between healthy human individuals. Only in-frame clones appear in the TCRdb table, and some are missing; sequencing was by immunoSEQ multiplex PCR. The table includes millions of clones, about 92% detected once. Naive CD8 isolation took CD45RO-negative cells positively selected for CCR7 and excluded terminally differentiated effector memory CD45RA+ cells. Source material: naive CD8+ T cells from PBMCs. These receptors all stem from a man younger than 35 in good health. Some clones in this sample may be carry-over from other donors' samples.

The gene calls are TRBV5-1 and TRBJ2-2, with no clear D. Deletions cut 2 bases from V and 3 bases from J, with 8 bases between. This CDR3 contains 14 residues. Germline CDR1 reads SGHRS; CDR2 reads YFSETQ. The CDR3 DNA is TGCGCCAGCAGCTTCTTCAGGTACACCGGGGAGCTGTTTTTT. Translating gives CASSFFRYTGELFF.

Only one count was recorded for this clone. The V and J genes are TRBV27 and TRBJ2-1; D unclear. CDR1 MNHEY and CDR2 SMNVEV come from the germline V gene (reference sequence). This CDR3 contains 13 residues. V lost 7 bases and J 6 bases, leaving 13 bases between the germline ends. CDR3 sequence reads: CASTMLLGNEQFF. CDR3 DNA sequence: TGTGCCAGCACCATGCTTCTCGGCAATGAGCAGTTCTTC.

The chain combines TRBV13 with TRBJ2-3; D ambiguous. The CDR3 is 16 residues long. V dropped 7 bases and J dropped 1 base, with 18 bases sitting between them. CDR1 is PRHDT and CDR2 is FYEKMQ in the germline V gene (reference sequence). CDR3 bases: TGTGCCAGCACCCCAGCTGGGGATACACGCACAGATACGCAGTATTTT. Translated, it gives CASTPAGDTRTDTQYF.

The V gene is TRBV7-3, the J gene TRBJ2-3, with 11 bases fitting TRBD2. The CDR3 totals 15 residues. Germline CDR1 is SGHTA and CDR2 is FQGTGA. V was clipped by 3 bases and J by 7 bases; unmatched bases: 6. This chain's CDR3 is CASSLTSGNGNTQYF. CDR3 coding DNA: TGTGCCAGCAGCTTGACTAGCGGGAATGGGAATACGCAGTATTTT. Full variable domain (rest looked up from reference TRBV7-3 and TRBJ2-3): GAGVSQTPSNKVTEKGKYVELRCDPISGHTALYWYRQSLGQGPEFLIYFQGTGAADDSGLPNDRFFAVRPEGSVSTLKIQRTERGDSAVYLCASSLTSGNGNTQYFGPGTRLTVL.

This clone was seen only once. The chain uses TRBV7-9 and TRBJ2-5; 11 nucleotides agree with TRBD1. The junction had 6 bases not matched to a gene; V was cut back by 5 bases and J by 1 base. This CDR3 spans 16 amino acids. Per germline, CDR1 SEHNR and CDR2 FQNEAQ (reference sequence). The CDR3 DNA sequence: TGTGCCAGCAGCGCGCGGACAGGGGGCGGCCAAGAGACCCAGTACTTC. The encoded protein is CASSARTGGGQETQYF. Using reference TRBV7-9 and TRBJ2-5 for the parts outside the CDR3, the full variable domain is DTGVSQNPRHKITKRGQNVTFRCDPISEHNRLYWYRQTLGQGPEFLTYFQNEAQLEKSRLLSDRFSAERPKGSFSTLEIQRTEQGDSAMYLCASSARTGGGQETQYFGPGTRLLVL.

The rearrangement joins TRBV2 to TRBJ2-7; D remains ambiguous. The CDR3 runs to 13 residues. Trimming shortened V by 7 bases and J by 5 bases, and 15 bases separated the two germline ends. Germline assignment: CDR1 SNHLY and CDR2 FYNNEI. For the CDR3, the DNA is TGTGCCAGCACCGGAATTGGACCCCACGAGCAGTACTTC. This encodes CASTGIGPHEQYF.

The chain carries TRBV5-8 and TRBJ1-3, with D hard to call. The CDR3 contains 16 residues. Trimming removed 4 bases from V and 2 bases from J, with 16 bases in between. Germline V gene data show CDR1 as SGHTS and CDR2 as YDEGEE. The CDR3 bases are TGTGCCAGCAGCCCCAGGTTCCAGGAAGCTGGAAACACCATATATTTT. This codes for CASSPRFQEAGNTIYF.

V and J are TRBV7-9 and TRBJ2-7; 7 bases map to TRBD2. In germline, CDR1 is SEHNR, CDR2 FQNEAQ (reference sequence). Trimming removed 5 bases from V and 2 bases from J; junction bases left unmatched: 9. The CDR3 spans 15 residues. The CDR3 loop reads CASSPRDYNPYEQYF. The CDR3 nucleotides are TGTGCCAGCAGCCCCCGGGACTACAACCCCTACGAGCAGTACTTC. The full variable domain, rest sourced from reference TRBV7-9 and TRBJ2-7, is DTGVSQNPRHKITKRGQNVTFRCDPISEHNRLYWYRQTLGQGPEFLTYFQNEAQLEKSRLLSDRFSAERPKGSFSTLEIQRTEQGDSAMYLCASSPRDYNPYEQYFGPGTRLTVT.